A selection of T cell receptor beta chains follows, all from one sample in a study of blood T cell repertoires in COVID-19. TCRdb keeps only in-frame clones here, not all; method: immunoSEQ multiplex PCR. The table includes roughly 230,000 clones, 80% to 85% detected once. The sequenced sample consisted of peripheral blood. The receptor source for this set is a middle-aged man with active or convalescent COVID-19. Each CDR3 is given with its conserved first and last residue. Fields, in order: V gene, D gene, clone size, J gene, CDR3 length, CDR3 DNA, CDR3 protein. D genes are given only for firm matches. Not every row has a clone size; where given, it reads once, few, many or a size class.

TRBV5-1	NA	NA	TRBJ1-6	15	TGCGCCAGCAGACAGGTTTCCTCGGATAATTCACCCCTCCACTTT	CASRQVSSDNSPLHF
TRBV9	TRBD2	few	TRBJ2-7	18	TGTGCCAGCAGCGTAGGGGCTAGCGGGGGGGCGACATTCTACGAGCAGTACTTC	CASSVGASGGATFYEQYF
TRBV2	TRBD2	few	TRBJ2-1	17	TGTGCCAGCAGTAGACTAGCGGGGGACATACTAGTGGATGAGCAGTTCTTC	CASSRLAGDILVDEQFF
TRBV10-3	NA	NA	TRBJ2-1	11	TGTGCCTCGACCGGCGGGAATGAGCAGTTCTTC	CASTGGNEQFF
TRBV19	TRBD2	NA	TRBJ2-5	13	TGTGCCAGTAGTATTGGGGGGAGGGGAACCCAGTACTTC	CASSIGGRGTQYF
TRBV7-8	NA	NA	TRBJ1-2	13	TGTGCCAGCAGCTCACAGATTAACTATGGCTACACCTTC	CASSSQINYGYTF
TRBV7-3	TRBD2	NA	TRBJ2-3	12	TGTGCCAGCAGCGTAGCGGGAGATACGCAGTATTTT	CASSVAGDTQYF
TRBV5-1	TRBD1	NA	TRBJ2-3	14	TGCGCCAGCAGCTTGGGGACAGGGGGAGATACGCAGTATTTT	CASSLGTGGDTQYF
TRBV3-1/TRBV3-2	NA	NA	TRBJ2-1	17	TGTGCCAGCAGCCAAGAAAAGCCCCCAAGCTCCTACAATGAGCAGTTCTTC	CASSQEKPPSSYNEQFF
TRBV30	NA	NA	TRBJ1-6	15	TGTGCCTGGAGTACGGGGAGCTCCTATAATTCACCCCTCCACTTT	CAWSTGSSYNSPLHF
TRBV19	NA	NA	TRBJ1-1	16	TGTGCCAGTAGTGCGTTTCCCGGGACTGTGAACACTGAAGCTTTCTTT	CASSAFPGTVNTEAFF
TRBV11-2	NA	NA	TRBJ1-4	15	TGTGCCAGCACCTCTTTGGGGGGTGGGCGAGACAAACTGTTTTTT	CASTSLGGGRDKLFF
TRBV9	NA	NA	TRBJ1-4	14	TGTGCCAGCACCTCCTCCGGGTCCAGTGAAAAACTGTTTTTT	CASTSSGSSEKLFF
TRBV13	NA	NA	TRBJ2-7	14	TGTGCCAGCAGCTCCCGGGACATTGGGTACGAGCAGTACTTC	CASSSRDIGYEQYF
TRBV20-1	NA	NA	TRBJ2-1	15	TGCAGTGCTAATGAGTTTGGCAGCTCCTACAATGAGCAGTTCTTC	CSANEFGSSYNEQFF
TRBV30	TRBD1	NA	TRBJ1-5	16	TGTGCCTGGAGTGGTCTAGGGACAGCCTACAATCAGCCCCAGCATTTT	CAWSGLGTAYNQPQHF
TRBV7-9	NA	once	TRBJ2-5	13	TGTGCCAGCAGCCGCAGGGATTTGGAGACCCAGTACTTC	CASSRRDLETQYF
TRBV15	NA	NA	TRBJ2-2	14	TGTGCCACCAGCATGGGGCCGGGCACCGGGGAGCTGTTTTTT	CATSMGPGTGELFF
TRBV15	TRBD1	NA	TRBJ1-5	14	TGTGCCACCAGCGATCACAGGGGTCGTCAGCCCCAGCATTTT	CATSDHRGRQPQHF
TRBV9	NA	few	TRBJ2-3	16	TGTGCCAGCAGCGTAGAGGTAGGCGGATTCACAGATACGCAGTATTTT	CASSVEVGGFTDTQYF
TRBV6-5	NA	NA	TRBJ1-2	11	TGTGCCAGCAGCGGGGGATCTGGCTACACCTTC	CASSGGSGYTF
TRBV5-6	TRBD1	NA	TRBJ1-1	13	TGTGCCAGCAGCAGGACAGGGGTAACTGAAGCTTTCTTT	CASSRTGVTEAFF
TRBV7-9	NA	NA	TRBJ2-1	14	TGTGCCAGCAGCTTAGGAGGGACCTACAATGAGCAGTTCTTC	CASSLGGTYNEQFF
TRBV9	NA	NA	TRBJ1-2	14	TGTGCCAGCAGTCCGCAGGGGCTCAACTATGGCTACACCTTC	CASSPQGLNYGYTF
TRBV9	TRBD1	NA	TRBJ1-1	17	TGTGCCAGCAGCGTAGACCCTTCACAGGGGGTAAGGACTGAAGCTTTCTTT	CASSVDPSQGVRTEAFF
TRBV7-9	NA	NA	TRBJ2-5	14	TGTGCCAGCAGCTCCCTGGTGGGCGGGGAGACCCAGTACTTC	CASSSLVGGETQYF